These T cell receptor beta chains were read from a single sample in a study of T cells in Graves' hyperthyroidism and ophthalmopathy. TCRdb re-analysed the multiplex PCR reads in MiXCR, keeping a single row per CDR3 protein. The data contain some 700,000 distinct CDR3 sequences, 17% of them seen just once; the ten biggest clones take up roughly 16%. The specimen sequenced was blood. Every receptor here comes from a man aged 45 to 65 with Graves' hyperthyroidism. Both conserved end residues are trimmed from each CDR3. Each record gives: V gene, J gene, clone size, CDR3 length, CDR3 protein. Not every row has a clone size; where given, it reads once, few, many or a size class.

v_call: TRBV20-1
j_call: TRBJ1-6
clone_size: many
cdr3_length: 13
cdr3_aa: SARDPRAINSPLH

v_call: TRBV12-3/TRBV12-4
j_call: TRBJ1-1
clone_size: few
cdr3_length: 12
cdr3_aa: ASIPRTLNTEAF

v_call: TRBV28
j_call: TRBJ2-7
clone_size: many
cdr3_length: 16
cdr3_aa: ASRPRRTGTSRSYEQY

v_call: TRBV2
j_call: TRBJ1-1
clone_size: many
cdr3_length: 12
cdr3_aa: ASSETWGITEAF

v_call: TRBV29-1
j_call: TRBJ2-7
clone_size: many
cdr3_length: 17
cdr3_aa: SAAGGVANHGTGLYEQY

v_call: TRBV6-2/TRBV6-3
j_call: TRBJ2-7
clone_size: many
cdr3_length: 10
cdr3_aa: ATQLGTYEQY

v_call: TRBV15
j_call: TRBJ2-7
clone_size: few
cdr3_length: 12
cdr3_aa: ATSRDRGWGEQY

v_call: TRBV27
j_call: TRBJ2-2
clone_size: many
cdr3_length: 12
cdr3_aa: ASSTRPTPGELF

v_call: TRBV7-2
j_call: TRBJ2-3
clone_size: many
cdr3_length: 12
cdr3_aa: ASSGGLAGGTQY

v_call: TRBV28
j_call: TRBJ2-7
clone_size: many
cdr3_length: 15
cdr3_aa: ASTSPGGTRSSYEQY

v_call: TRBV27
j_call: TRBJ2-1
clone_size: few
cdr3_length: 14
cdr3_aa: ASSREFPLSYNEQF

v_call: TRBV6-2/TRBV6-3
j_call: TRBJ1-5
clone_size: many
cdr3_length: 12
cdr3_aa: ASSYVGSNQPQH

v_call: TRBV15
j_call: TRBJ2-1
clone_size: few
cdr3_length: 11
cdr3_aa: ATRQTAANEQF

v_call: TRBV7-2
j_call: TRBJ2-1
clone_size: few
cdr3_length: 13
cdr3_aa: ASSKGLAGVDERF

v_call: TRBV29-1
j_call: TRBJ2-6
clone_size: many
cdr3_length: 14
cdr3_aa: SVRDGRTSGANVLT

v_call: TRBV10-2
j_call: TRBJ2-2
clone_size: few
cdr3_length: 11
cdr3_aa: ASSEVLTGELF

v_call: TRBV6-1
j_call: TRBJ2-6
clone_size: many
cdr3_length: 16
cdr3_aa: ASSIGLLESSGANVLT

v_call: TRBV28
j_call: TRBJ2-7
clone_size: many
cdr3_length: 11
cdr3_aa: ASSQDGTYEQY

v_call: TRBV2
j_call: TRBJ2-1
clone_size: many
cdr3_length: 10
cdr3_aa: ASRGDSSEQF

v_call: TRBV6-2/TRBV6-3
j_call: TRBJ1-5
clone_size: .
cdr3_length: 11
cdr3_aa: ASRGDINQPQH

v_call: TRBV7-2
j_call: TRBJ2-7
clone_size: few
cdr3_length: 13
cdr3_aa: ASSLTRGSTYEQY

v_call: TRBV4-1
j_call: TRBJ2-7
clone_size: .
cdr3_length: 13
cdr3_aa: ASSRLSGQAYEQY

v_call: TRBV19
j_call: TRBJ2-2
clone_size: .
cdr3_length: 14
cdr3_aa: ASRKWEGRVTGELF

v_call: TRBV6-1
j_call: TRBJ2-7
clone_size: .
cdr3_length: 12
cdr3_aa: ASIGTASSYEQY

v_call: TRBV28
j_call: TRBJ2-5
clone_size: many
cdr3_length: 13
cdr3_aa: ASSLRLAGLETQY

v_call: TRBV29-1
j_call: TRBJ1-1
clone_size: many
cdr3_length: 11
cdr3_aa: SAQTGMNTEAF

v_call: TRBV29-1
j_call: TRBJ2-1
clone_size: many
cdr3_length: 13
cdr3_aa: SVALPGQRFDEQF

v_call: TRBV20-1
j_call: TRBJ2-5
clone_size: .
cdr3_length: 13
cdr3_aa: SARGGVAGIRTQY

v_call: TRBV7-2
j_call: TRBJ2-7
clone_size: .
cdr3_length: 12
cdr3_aa: ASSPLSGPYEQY

v_call: TRBV7-3
j_call: TRBJ2-3
clone_size: many
cdr3_length: 11
cdr3_aa: ASRRDTTDTQY

v_call: TRBV6-1
j_call: TRBJ2-2
clone_size: .
cdr3_length: 13
cdr3_aa: ASSPGLENTGELF

v_call: TRBV11-2
j_call: TRBJ2-2
clone_size: many
cdr3_length: 13
cdr3_aa: ASSLGRTNTGELF

v_call: TRBV6-2/TRBV6-3
j_call: TRBJ2-2
clone_size: few
cdr3_length: 12
cdr3_aa: ASSPGLGDGELF

v_call: TRBV12-3/TRBV12-4
j_call: TRBJ2-7
clone_size: .
cdr3_length: 12
cdr3_aa: ASSLNIGHYEQY

v_call: TRBV5-4
j_call: TRBJ2-1
clone_size: few
cdr3_length: 10
cdr3_aa: ASSWDIREQF

v_call: TRBV12-5
j_call: TRBJ2-1
clone_size: .
cdr3_length: 13
cdr3_aa: ASGLVRAGVPEQF

v_call: TRBV5-1
j_call: TRBJ2-5
clone_size: many
cdr3_length: 14
cdr3_aa: ASSSGLAQTKRTQY

v_call: TRBV4-3
j_call: TRBJ2-1
clone_size: .
cdr3_length: 14
cdr3_aa: ASSHIDGASYNEQF

v_call: TRBV7-9
j_call: TRBJ2-7
clone_size: many
cdr3_length: 12
cdr3_aa: ASSLSGQLYEQY

v_call: TRBV20-1
j_call: TRBJ2-7
clone_size: .
cdr3_length: 11
cdr3_aa: SARTGAGDEQY

v_call: TRBV10-1
j_call: TRBJ2-1
clone_size: many
cdr3_length: 13
cdr3_aa: ASSEQGRSYNEQF